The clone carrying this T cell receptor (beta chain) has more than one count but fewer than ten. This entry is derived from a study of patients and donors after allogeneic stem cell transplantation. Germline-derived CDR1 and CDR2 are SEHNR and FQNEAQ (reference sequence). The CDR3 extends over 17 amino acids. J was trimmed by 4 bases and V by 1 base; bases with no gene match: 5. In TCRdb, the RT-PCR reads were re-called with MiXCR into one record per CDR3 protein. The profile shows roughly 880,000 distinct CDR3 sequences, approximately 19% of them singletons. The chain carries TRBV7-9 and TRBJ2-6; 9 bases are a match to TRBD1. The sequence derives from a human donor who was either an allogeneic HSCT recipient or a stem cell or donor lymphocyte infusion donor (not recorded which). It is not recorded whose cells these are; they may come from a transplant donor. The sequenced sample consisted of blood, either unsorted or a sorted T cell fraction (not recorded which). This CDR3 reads CASSLVGTGLGANVLTF. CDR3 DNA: TGTGCCAGCAGCTTAGTGGGGACAGGGTTAGGGGCCAACGTCCTGACTTTC.